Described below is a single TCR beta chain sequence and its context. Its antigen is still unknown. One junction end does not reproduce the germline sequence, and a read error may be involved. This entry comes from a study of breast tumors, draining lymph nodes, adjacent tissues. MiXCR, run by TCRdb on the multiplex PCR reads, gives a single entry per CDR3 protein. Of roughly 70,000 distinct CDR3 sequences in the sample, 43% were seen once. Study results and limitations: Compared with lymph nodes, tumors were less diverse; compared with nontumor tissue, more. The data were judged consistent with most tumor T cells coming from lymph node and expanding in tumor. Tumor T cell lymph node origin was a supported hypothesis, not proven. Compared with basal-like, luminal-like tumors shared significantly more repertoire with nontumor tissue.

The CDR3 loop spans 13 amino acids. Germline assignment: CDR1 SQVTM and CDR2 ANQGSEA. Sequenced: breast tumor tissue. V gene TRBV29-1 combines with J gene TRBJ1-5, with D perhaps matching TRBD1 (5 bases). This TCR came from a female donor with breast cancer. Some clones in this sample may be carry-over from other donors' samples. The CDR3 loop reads CGVGDGSNQPQHF. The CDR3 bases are TGCGGCGTTGGGGACGGAAGTAATCAGCCCCAGCATTTT.